Presented here are 18 T cell receptor beta chains from one specimen sequenced in a study of T-cell reconstitution after alpha-beta-depleted transplantation in children. Library preparation (for TCRbeta) was performed with unique molecular identifiers. MiXCR, applied by TCRdb to the PCR reads, yields one record per CDR3 protein. The data contain hundreds of thousands of distinct CDR3 sequences, roughly 14% of them singletons. The input for sequencing was PBMCs, taken before TCRalphabeta/CD19-depleted stem cell transplant. The receptors originated from a girl aged 2 to 10 with congenital amegakaryocytic thrombocytopenia, due to receive a stem cell transplant.

The sample holds a few counts of this clonotype. This chain uses TRBV20-1 with TRBJ2-5, with D possibly TRBD2 on 6 matching bases. This CDR3 has 16 residues. Trimming removed 0 bases at V and 2 bases at J, with 16 bases between. Per germline, CDR1 DFQATT and CDR2 SNEGSKA (reference sequence). The CDR3 is CSARDGTGWGQETQYF. The DNA for the CDR3 is TGCAGTGCTAGAGACGGGACTGGGTGGGGACAAGAGACCCAGTACTTC.

This clonotype was seen many times. The V gene is TRBV12-3 or TRBV12-4, the J gene TRBJ2-3; weak D call: TRBD1 (5 bases). This CDR3 contains 16 residues. The V end lost 7 bases, the J end lost 0 bases, and 17 bases lay between the germline ends. This chain's CDR3 is CASTTYPGWSTDTQYF. CDR3 nucleotides: TGTGCCAGCACCACCTACCCAGGGTGGAGCACAGATACGCAGTATTTT.

This clonotype was seen many times. The rearrangement uses TRBV27 and TRBJ2-3; D is unresolved. V was clipped by 6 bases and J by 4 bases, with 8 bases between them. The CDR3 contains 12 residues. Germline CDR1 reads MNHEY; CDR2 reads SMNVEV (reference sequence). CDR3 in amino acids: CASRSAADTQYF. The CDR3 DNA reads as TGTGCCAGCAGGAGCGCCGCAGATACGCAGTATTTT.

This clonotype occurred many times. V gene TRBV20-1 combines with J gene TRBJ2-3; a possible D gene is TRBD1 (5 bases). Per the germline V gene, CDR1 is DFQATT and CDR2 is SNEGSKA (reference sequence). The V gene lost 4 bases and the J gene lost 3 bases, with 11 bases spanning the gap. The CDR3 length is 13 residues. The CDR3 nucleotides read TGCAGTGCTATAGGGGTCGGGACAGATACGCAGTATTTT. Translated: CSAIGVGTDTQYF.

V and J are TRBV27 and TRBJ2-1, with 11 bases fitting TRBD2. This CDR3 has 14 residues. Trimming took 7 bases from V and 6 from J; bases not matched to a gene: 5. Per germline, CDR1 MNHEY and CDR2 SMNVEV (reference sequence). CDR3 bases: TGTGCCAGCACGCCTAGCGGGAGGAGCAATGAGCAGTTCTTC. Its translation: CASTPSGRSNEQFF.

The V gene is TRBV29-1, the J gene TRBJ1-4; D perhaps matches TRBD1 (5 bases). The CDR3 sequence is 15 residues long. V lost 2 bases and J 10 bases, leaving 20 bases between the germline ends. Germline-derived CDR1 and CDR2 are SQVTM and ANQGSEA. CDR3 residues: CSVETPGTEFGKLFF. In DNA, the CDR3 is TGCAGCGTTGAAACCCCAGGGACGGAGTTTGGAAAACTGTTTTTT.

This clonotype was seen at least ten times. The rearrangement links TRBV20-1 to TRBJ1-2, with unresolved D. Trimming removed 0 bases from V and 0 bases from J, with 5 bases in between. CDR1 DFQATT and CDR2 SNEGSKA come from the germline V gene (reference sequence). The CDR3 totals 13 residues. CDR3 sequence (DNA): TGCAGTGCTAGAGATGGGTCTAACTATGGCTACACCTTC. Translated: CSARDGSNYGYTF.

J is TRBJ2-5 and V is TRBV7-3; 8 bases map to TRBD2. CDR1 is SGHTA, CDR2 FQGTGA, per germline. This CDR3 contains 16 residues. With V trimmed by 3 bases and J by 4 bases, 10 bases remained unmatched. DNA for the CDR3: TGTGCCAGCAGCTTCTTACGACCAGCGGGAGTAGAGACCCAGTACTTC. This sequence encodes CASSFLRPAGVETQYF.

This clonotype appeared many times. This chain joins TRBV12-3 or TRBV12-4 and TRBJ2-3; D perhaps matches TRBD1 (6 bases). The CDR3 contains 16 residues. V was cut by 3 bases and J by 3 bases, with 16 bases left in between. The CDR3 loop is CASSFGTPDVTDTQYF. The CDR3 nucleotides read TGTGCCAGCAGTTTTGGGACACCAGACGTAACAGATACGCAGTATTTT.

About this clonotype itself: A single base separates this from a much larger clone, so it may be a read error. The chain has TRBV20-1 and TRBJ2-1; 9 bases are shared with TRBD1. CDR3 length: 15 residues. V dropped 3 bases and J dropped 7; count of bases not matched to a gene: 10. In germline, CDR1 is DFQATT, CDR2 SNEGSKA (reference sequence). The CDR3 loop is CSASIGQGMWNEQFF. The CDR3 DNA follows: TGCAGTGCTAGCATCGGACAGGGGATGTGGAATGAGCAGTTCTTC.

This clonotype was seen many times. The V and J genes are TRBV20-1 and TRBJ2-2; D is unresolved. V gave up 6 bases and J gave up 5 bases, with 7 bases separating them. The CDR3 loop spans 11 amino acids. Germline-derived CDR1 and CDR2 are DFQATT and SNEGSKA (reference sequence). CDR3 nucleotide sequence: TGCAGTGCCCGAAGAACCGGGGAGCTGTTTTTT. Its translation: CSARRTGELFF.

Only a few counts were recorded for this clonotype. The chain couples TRBV6-5 to TRBJ2-5, with TRBD2 matching over 10 bases. Germline CDR1 reads MNHEY; CDR2 reads SVGAGI. The V and J ends lost 3 bases and 1 base, in that order; junction bases with no gene match: 2. The CDR3 sequence is 15 residues long. The CDR3 bases are TGTGCCAGCAGTTATACTAGCGGGGCCCAAGAGACCCAGTACTTC. Translated, it gives CASSYTSGAQETQYF.

This clonotype was recorded many times. The chain combines TRBV11-1 with TRBJ2-7; no reliable D call. Trimming removed 3 bases at V and 2 bases at J, with 8 bases between. The CDR3 is 13 residues long. Germline lookup yields CDR1 SGHAT and CDR2 FQDESV (reference sequence). The CDR3 here is CASSFESPYEQYF. The CDR3 DNA follows: TGTGCCAGCAGCTTCGAGAGCCCCTACGAGCAGTACTTC.

This clonotype was counted only a few times. The genes are TRBV7-2 and TRBJ2-5; D could derive from TRBD1 or TRBD2 (6 bases each). The CDR3 totals 13 residues. V lost 4 bases and J lost 3, with 9 bases in between. CDR1 is SGHTA and CDR2 is FQGNSA in the germline V gene. As DNA, the CDR3 is TGTGCCAGCAGCTCGGGGGCAGAAGAGACCCAGTACTTC. Amino acid sequence: CASSSGAEETQYF.

The chain recombines TRBV7-9 with TRBJ2-1, with TRBD2 identical over 7 bases. There are 15 residues in the CDR3. Germline CDR1 and CDR2: SEHNR and FQNEAQ (reference sequence). V shed 5 bases, J shed 7 bases, and the junction held 11 bases outside the gene matches. The CDR3 DNA reads TGTGCCAGCAGCCCTGGGAGACTAGCTCCGAATGAGCAGTTCTTC. The encoded protein is CASSPGRLAPNEQFF.

Many counts were recorded for this clonotype. DNA of the CDR3: TGCGCCAGCAGCCTGAGCGTCAGCCCTTCCTACGAGCAGTACTTC. This encodes CASSLSVSPSYEQYF. The chain recombines TRBV5-1 with TRBJ2-7; D remains ambiguous. The germline V and J ends were trimmed by 4 bases and 1 base, with 15 bases remaining between them. Germline CDR1 is SGHRS and CDR2 is YFSETQ. This CDR3 is 15 amino acids long.

This clonotype was counted at least ten times. The J gene is TRBJ1-1, the V gene TRBV20-1; D uncertain. The CDR3 runs 12 residues. The germline V and J ends were trimmed by 7 bases and 1 base, with 10 bases remaining between them. In germline, CDR1 is DFQATT, CDR2 SNEGSKA (reference sequence). The DNA of the CDR3 is TGCAGTGGAGACCGGGGGAACACTGAAGCTTTCTTT. This encodes CSGDRGNTEAFF.

This clonotype showed up just a few times. The genes are TRBV27 and TRBJ2-7, with D unclear. Between the trimmed V and J ends, which lost 2 bases and 4 bases, there was a span of 18 bases. This CDR3 has 16 amino acids. Germline loops: CDR1 MNHEY, CDR2 SMNVEV (reference sequence). The CDR3, as DNA: TGTGCCAGCAGTTTAGTGGCTCCCCCCTGGGATTACGAGCAGTACTTC. Amino acid sequence: CASSLVAPPWDYEQYF.